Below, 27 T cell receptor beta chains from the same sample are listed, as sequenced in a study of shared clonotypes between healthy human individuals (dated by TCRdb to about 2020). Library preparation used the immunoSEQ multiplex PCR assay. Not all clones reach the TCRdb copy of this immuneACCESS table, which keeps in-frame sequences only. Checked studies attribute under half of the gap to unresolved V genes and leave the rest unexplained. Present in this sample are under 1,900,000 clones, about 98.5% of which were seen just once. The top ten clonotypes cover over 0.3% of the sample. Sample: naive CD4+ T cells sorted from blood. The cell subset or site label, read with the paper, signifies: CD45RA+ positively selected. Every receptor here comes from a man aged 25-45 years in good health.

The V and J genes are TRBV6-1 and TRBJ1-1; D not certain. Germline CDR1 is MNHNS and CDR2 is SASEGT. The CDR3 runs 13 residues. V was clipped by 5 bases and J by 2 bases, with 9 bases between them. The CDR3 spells CASSFGFNTEAFF. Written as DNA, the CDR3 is TGTGCCAGCAGTTTTGGCTTCAACACTGAAGCTTTCTTT.

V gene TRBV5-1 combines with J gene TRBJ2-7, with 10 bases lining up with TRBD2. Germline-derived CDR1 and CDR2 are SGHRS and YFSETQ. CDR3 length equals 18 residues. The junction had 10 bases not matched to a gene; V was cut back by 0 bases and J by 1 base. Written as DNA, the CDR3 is TGCGCCAGCAGCTTGGAGCCTAGCGGGAGCATATTTTCCTACGAGCAGTACTTC. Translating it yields CASSLEPSGSIFSYEQYF.

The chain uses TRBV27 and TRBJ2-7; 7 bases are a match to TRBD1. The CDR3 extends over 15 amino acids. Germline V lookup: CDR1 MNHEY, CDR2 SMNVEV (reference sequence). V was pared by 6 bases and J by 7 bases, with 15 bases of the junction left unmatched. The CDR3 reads CASSPAGGRSLEQYF. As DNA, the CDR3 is TGTGCCAGCAGCCCGGCAGGGGGACGGTCTTTAGAGCAGTACTTC.

The CDR3 is CASSQTSEYNEQFF. The CDR3 bases are TGTGCCAGCAGCCAGACTAGCGAGTACAATGAGCAGTTCTTC. The chain uses TRBV11-2 and TRBJ2-1, with 8 nucleotides matching TRBD2. CDR1 is SGHAT, CDR2 FQNNGV, per germline. Trimming at V came to 5 bases and at J to 4 bases, leaving 4 bases not matched to a gene. The CDR3 is 14 residues long.

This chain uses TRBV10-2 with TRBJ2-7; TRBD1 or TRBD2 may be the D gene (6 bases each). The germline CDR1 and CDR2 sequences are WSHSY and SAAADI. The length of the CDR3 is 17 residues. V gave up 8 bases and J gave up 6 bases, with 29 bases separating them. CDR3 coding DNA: TGCGCCAGCCCTCGAGACAGGCAGGGGAGGTTGACGGCCGAGCAGTACTTC. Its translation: CASPRDRQGRLTAEQYF.

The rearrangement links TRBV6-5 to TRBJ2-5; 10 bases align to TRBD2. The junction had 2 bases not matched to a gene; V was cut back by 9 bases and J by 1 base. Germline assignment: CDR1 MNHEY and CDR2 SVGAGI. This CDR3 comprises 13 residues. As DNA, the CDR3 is TGTGCCAGTCGACTAGCGGGCCAAGAGACCCAGTACTTC. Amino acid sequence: CASRLAGQETQYF.

The CDR3, as DNA: TGTGCCAGCAGCTTAGATGGTTCGCGTCAGCCCCAGCATTTT. It codes for CASSLDGSRQPQHF. The chain carries TRBV7-8 and TRBJ1-5; D not resolved. Trimming took off 1 base at V and 6 bases at J, with 10 bases between the two ends. The CDR3 is made up of 14 amino acids. CDR1 and CDR2 from the germline V gene are SGHVS and FQNEAQ.

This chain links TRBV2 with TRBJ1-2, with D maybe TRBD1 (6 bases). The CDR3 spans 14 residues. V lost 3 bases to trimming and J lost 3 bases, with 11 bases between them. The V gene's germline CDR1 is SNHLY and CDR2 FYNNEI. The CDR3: CASSERTVYYGYTF. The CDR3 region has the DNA TGTGCCAGCAGTGAGAGGACAGTTTACTATGGCTACACCTTC.

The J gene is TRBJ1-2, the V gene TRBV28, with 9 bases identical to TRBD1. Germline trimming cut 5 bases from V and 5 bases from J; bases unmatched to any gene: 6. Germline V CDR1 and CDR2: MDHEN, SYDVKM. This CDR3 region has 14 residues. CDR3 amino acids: CASSPDRGGYGYTF. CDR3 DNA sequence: TGTGCCAGCAGTCCGGACAGGGGTGGGTATGGCTACACCTTC.

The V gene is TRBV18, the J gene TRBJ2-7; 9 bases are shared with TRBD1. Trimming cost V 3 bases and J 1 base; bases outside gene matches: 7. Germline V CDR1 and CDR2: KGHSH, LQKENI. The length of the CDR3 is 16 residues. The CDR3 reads CASSPFRQGGSYEQYF. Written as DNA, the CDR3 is TGTGCCAGCTCACCTTTCCGACAGGGGGGGTCCTACGAGCAGTACTTC.

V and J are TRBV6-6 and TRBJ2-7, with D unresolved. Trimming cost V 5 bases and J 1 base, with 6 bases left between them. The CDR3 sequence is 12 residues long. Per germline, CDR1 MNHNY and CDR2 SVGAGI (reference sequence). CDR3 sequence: CASSPVSYEQYF. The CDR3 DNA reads TGTGCCAGCAGTCCTGTTTCCTACGAGCAGTACTTC.

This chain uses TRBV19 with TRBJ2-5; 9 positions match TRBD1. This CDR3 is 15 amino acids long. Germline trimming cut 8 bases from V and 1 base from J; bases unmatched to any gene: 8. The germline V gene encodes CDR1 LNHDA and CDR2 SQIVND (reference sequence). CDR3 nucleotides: TGTGCCAGTCACCGGGACAGGGTACCCCAAGAGACCCAGTACTTC. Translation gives CASHRDRVPQETQYF.

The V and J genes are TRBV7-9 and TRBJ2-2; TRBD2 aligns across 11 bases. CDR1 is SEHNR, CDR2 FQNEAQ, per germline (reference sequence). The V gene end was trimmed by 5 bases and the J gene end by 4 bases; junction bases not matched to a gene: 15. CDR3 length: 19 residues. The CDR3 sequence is CASSPDRRLAGGTTGELFF. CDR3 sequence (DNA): TGTGCCAGCAGCCCCGACAGACGTTTAGCGGGAGGGACCACCGGGGAGCTGTTTTTT.

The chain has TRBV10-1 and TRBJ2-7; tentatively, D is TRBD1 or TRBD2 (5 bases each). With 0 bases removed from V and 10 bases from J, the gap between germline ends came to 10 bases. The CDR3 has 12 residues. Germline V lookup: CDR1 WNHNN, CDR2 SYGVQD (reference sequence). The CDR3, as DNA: TGCGCCAGCAGTGAGTCGGGACGACCACAGTACTTC. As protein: CASSESGRPQYF.

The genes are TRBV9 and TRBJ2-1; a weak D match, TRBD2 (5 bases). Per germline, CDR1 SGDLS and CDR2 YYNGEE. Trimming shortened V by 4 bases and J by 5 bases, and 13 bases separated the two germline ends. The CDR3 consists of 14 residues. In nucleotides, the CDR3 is TGTGCCAGCAGCCCGCGGACTCAAAACAATGAGCAGTTCTTC. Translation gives CASSPRTQNNEQFF.

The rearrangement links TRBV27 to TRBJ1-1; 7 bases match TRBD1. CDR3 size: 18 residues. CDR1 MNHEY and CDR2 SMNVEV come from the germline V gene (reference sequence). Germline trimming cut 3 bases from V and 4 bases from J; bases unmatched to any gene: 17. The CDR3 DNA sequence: TGTGCCAGCAGTTTGTGCGAGACAGGGTCTCTTCTGCGCACTGAAGCTTTCTTT. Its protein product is CASSLCETGSLLRTEAFF.

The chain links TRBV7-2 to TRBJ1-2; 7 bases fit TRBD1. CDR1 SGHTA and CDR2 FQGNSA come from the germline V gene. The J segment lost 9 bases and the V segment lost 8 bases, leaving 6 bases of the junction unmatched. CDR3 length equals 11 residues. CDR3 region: CASDRDGRYTF. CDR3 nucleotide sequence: TGTGCCAGCGACAGGGATGGTCGCTACACCTTC.

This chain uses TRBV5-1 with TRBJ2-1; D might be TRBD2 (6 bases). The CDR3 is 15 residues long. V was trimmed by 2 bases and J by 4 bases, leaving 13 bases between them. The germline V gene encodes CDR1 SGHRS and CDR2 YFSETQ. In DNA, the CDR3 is TGCGCCAGCAGCTTCGGCGGGACCGGGTACAATGAGCAGTTCTTC. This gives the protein CASSFGGTGYNEQFF.

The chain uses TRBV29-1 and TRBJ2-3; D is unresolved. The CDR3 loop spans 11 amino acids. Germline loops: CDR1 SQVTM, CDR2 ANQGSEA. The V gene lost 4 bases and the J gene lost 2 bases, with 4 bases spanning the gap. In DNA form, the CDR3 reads TGCAGCGTTGTATACACAGATACGCAGTATTTT. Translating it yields CSVVYTDTQYF.

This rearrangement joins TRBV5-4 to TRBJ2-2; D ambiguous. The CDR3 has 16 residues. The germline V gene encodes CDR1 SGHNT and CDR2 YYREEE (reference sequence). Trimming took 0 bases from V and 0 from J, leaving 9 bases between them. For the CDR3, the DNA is TGTGCCAGCAGCTTGGTACAGTTCGCGAACACCGGGGAGCTGTTTTTT. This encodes CASSLVQFANTGELFF.

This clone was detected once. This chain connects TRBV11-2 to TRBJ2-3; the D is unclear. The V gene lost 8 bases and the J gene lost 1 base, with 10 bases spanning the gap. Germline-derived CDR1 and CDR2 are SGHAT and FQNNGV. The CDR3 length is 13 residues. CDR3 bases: TGTGCCAGCCCCGGTAGGGGCACAGATACGCAGTATTTT. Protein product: CASPGRGTDTQYF.

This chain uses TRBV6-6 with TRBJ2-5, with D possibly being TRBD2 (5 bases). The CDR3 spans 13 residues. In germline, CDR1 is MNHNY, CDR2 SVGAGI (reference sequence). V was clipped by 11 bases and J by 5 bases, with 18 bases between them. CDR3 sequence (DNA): TGTGCCCACCAGGAAGGGAGAGCGGAGACCCAGTACTTC. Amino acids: CAHQEGRAETQYF.

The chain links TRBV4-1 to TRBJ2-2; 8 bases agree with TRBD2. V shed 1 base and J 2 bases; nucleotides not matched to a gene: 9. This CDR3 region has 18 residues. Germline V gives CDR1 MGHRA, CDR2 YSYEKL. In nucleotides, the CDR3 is TGCGCCAGCAGCCAAGGTCGCGGCGGGAGGATCAACACCGGGGAGCTGTTTTTT. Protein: CASSQGRGGRINTGELFF.

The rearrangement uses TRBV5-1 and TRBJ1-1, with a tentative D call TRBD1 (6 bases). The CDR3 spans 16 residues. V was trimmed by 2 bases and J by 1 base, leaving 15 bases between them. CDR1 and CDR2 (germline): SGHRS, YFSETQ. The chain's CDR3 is CASSFSGGAGNTEAFF. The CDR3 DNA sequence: TGCGCCAGCAGCTTCTCGGGGGGCGCGGGGAACACTGAAGCTTTCTTT.

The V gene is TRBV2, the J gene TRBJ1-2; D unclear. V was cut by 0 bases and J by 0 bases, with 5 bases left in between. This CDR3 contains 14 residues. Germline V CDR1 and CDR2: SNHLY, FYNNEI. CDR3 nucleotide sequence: TGTGCCAGCAGTGAAGCTGCGACTAACTATGGCTACACCTTC. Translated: CASSEAATNYGYTF.

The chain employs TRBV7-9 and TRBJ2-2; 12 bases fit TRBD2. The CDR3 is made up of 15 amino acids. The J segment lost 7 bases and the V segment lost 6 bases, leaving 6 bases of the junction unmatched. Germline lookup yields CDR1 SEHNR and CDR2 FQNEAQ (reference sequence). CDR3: CASRALAGGNGELFF. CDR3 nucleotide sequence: TGTGCCAGCAGGGCACTAGCGGGAGGAAACGGGGAGCTGTTTTTT.

For the CDR3, the DNA is TGTGCCAGCAGTGGGGCCCAGACCCGTCTGGCGGCCAACGTCCTGACTTTC. It yields the protein CASSGAQTRLAANVLTF. The gene calls are TRBV6-1 and TRBJ2-6; D remains unclear. Germline lookup yields CDR1 MNHNS and CDR2 SASEGT. The CDR3 sequence is 17 residues long. Trimming cost V 4 bases and J 6 bases, with 19 bases left between them.